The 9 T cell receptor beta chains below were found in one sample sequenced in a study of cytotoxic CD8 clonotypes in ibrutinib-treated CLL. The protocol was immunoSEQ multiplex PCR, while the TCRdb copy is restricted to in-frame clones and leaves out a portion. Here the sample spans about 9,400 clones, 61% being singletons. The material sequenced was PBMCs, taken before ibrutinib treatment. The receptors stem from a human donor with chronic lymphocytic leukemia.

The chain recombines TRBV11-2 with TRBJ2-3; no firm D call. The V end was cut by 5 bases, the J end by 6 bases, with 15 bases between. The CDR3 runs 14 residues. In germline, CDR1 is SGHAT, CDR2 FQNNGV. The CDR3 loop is CASSPGPVLDTQYF. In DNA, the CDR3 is TGTGCCAGCAGCCCCGGACCTGTACTGGATACGCAGTATTTT.

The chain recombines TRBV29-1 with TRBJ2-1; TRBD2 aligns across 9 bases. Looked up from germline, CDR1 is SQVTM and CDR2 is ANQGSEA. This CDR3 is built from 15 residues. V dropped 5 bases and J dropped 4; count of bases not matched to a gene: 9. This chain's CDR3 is CSVSRAGGYYNEQFF. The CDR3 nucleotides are TGCAGCGTTTCAAGAGCGGGGGGATATTACAATGAGCAGTTCTTC.

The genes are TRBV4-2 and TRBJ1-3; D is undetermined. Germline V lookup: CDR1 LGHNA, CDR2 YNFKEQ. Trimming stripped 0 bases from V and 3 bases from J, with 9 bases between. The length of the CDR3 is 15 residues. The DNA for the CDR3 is TGTGCCAGCAGCCAAGATTCTTCGGGTGGAAACACCATATATTTT. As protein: CASSQDSSGGNTIYF.

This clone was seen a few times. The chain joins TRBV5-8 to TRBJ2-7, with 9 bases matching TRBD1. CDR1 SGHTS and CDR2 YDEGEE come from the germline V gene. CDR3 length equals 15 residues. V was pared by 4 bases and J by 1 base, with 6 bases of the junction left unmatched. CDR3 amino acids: CASSKTGTGSYEQYF. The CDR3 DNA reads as TGTGCCAGCAGCAAAACCGGGACAGGGTCCTACGAGCAGTACTTC.

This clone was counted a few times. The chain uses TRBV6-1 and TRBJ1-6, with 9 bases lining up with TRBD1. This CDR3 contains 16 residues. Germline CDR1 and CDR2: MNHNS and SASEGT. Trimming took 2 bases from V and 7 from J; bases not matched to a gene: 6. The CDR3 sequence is CASSETAGTGNSPLHF. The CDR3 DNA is TGTGCCAGCAGTGAAACGGCCGGGACAGGGAATTCACCCCTCCACTTT.

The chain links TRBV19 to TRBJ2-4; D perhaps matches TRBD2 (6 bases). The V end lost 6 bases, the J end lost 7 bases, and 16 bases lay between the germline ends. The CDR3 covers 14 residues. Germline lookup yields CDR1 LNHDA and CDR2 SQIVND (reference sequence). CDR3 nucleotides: TGTGCCAGTAGCCCGGTTGGTGCGGGGAACATTCAGTACTTC. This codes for CASSPVGAGNIQYF.

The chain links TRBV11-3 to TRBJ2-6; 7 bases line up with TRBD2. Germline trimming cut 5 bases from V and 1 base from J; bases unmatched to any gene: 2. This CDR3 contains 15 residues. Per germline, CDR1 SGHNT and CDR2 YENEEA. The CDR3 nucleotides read TGTGCCAGCAGCCCCGGGGGGTCTGGGGCCAACGTCCTGACTTTC. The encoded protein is CASSPGGSGANVLTF.

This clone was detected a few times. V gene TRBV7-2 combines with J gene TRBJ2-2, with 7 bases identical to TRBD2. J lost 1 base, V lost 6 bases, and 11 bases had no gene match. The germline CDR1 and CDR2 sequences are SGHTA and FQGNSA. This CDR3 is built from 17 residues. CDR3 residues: CASSSKAGGLNTGELFF. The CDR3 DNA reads TGTGCCAGCAGTTCTAAGGCCGGGGGGTTGAACACCGGGGAGCTGTTTTTT.

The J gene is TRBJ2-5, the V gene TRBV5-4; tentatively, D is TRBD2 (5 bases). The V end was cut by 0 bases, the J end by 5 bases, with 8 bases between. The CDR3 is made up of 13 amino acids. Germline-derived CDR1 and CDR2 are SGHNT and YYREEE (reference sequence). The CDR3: CASSLDPGETQYF. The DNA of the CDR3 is TGTGCCAGCAGCTTGGATCCGGGGGAGACCCAGTACTTC.